The 17 T cell receptor beta chains below all came from one sample that was sequenced in a study of regulatory T cells in long-lasting Graves disease (TCRdb year 2021). Libraries were built with multiplex PCR. Reads for this sample came from an Illumina HiSeq 4000. iRepertoire HTBI primers and Arm-PCR amplification of CDR3 regions were used to construct TCR beta libraries. Clones were called with MiXCR by TCRdb after fastp trimmed the public reads at Q25, and only in-frame beta chains were retained. Rows are unified per CDR3 protein, each entry keeping the most common DNA and genes. The sample has 440,000 or so distinct CDR3 sequences on record, 15% to 20% of them singletons. About 10% of the sample comes from the top ten. The time point label on this specimen signifies: newly diagnosed GD, antithyroid drugs for less than 3 months. For both TCR sequencing and RNA sequencing, RNA was extracted from PBMCs using TRIzol.

A further study also used this sample, focusing on T cells in Graves' hyperthyroidism and ophthalmopathy.

Sequencing was performed on peripheral blood mononuclear cells (PBMCs), taken at new diagnosis, from a patient treated with antithyroid drugs. Receptors originate from a woman aged 25 to 39 with Graves disease. Donor details come from another sample of the same person, matched by shared clones.

This clonotype was counted at least ten times. The chain carries TRBV6-1 and TRBJ2-1, with 9 positions matching TRBD2. CDR3 length equals 14 residues. Germline V lookup: CDR1 MNHNS, CDR2 SASEGT. V was clipped by 6 bases and J by 7 bases; unmatched bases: 7. The CDR3 sequence is CASRAIAGVNEQFF. As DNA, the CDR3 is TGTGCCAGCAGGGCCATAGCGGGAGTGAATGAGCAGTTCTTC.

This clonotype was seen repeatedly, ten times or more. The rearrangement links TRBV28 to TRBJ2-1, with D possibly TRBD2 on 6 matching bases. CDR3 size: 13 residues. V lost 8 bases to trimming and J lost 9 bases, with 17 bases between them. The germline CDR1 and CDR2 sequences are MDHEN and SYDVKM. The CDR3 region has the DNA TGTGCCAGCGTCCTGGGCAGCGGGCCTGAGCAGTTCTTC. Translating it yields CASVLGSGPEQFF.

This clonotype came up many times. This chain joins TRBV11-1 and TRBJ1-5; D gene uncertain. CDR1 and CDR2 (germline): SGHAT, FQDESV (reference sequence). The germline V and J ends were trimmed by 0 bases and 7 bases, with 10 bases remaining between them. The CDR3 runs to 14 residues. This CDR3 reads CASSLAGPHQPQHF. The DNA for the CDR3 is TGTGCCAGCAGCTTAGCCGGGCCGCACCAGCCCCAGCATTTT.

This clonotype was counted a few times. The rearrangement joins TRBV12-3 or TRBV12-4 to TRBJ2-2; D possibly corresponds to TRBD1 (6 bases). This CDR3 is 13 amino acids long. The germline V and J ends were trimmed by 7 bases and 5 bases, with 11 bases remaining between them. CDR3 DNA: TGTGCCAGCATTTCACAGGGAACCGGGGAGCTGTTTTTT. Its protein product is CASISQGTGELFF.

The table lists this clonotype with a few counts. This chain links TRBV28 with TRBJ1-1; 8 bases align to TRBD1. In germline, CDR1 is MDHEN, CDR2 SYDVKM. The junction had 8 bases not matched to a gene; V was cut back by 5 bases and J by 6 bases. This CDR3 contains 14 residues. The CDR3 DNA sequence: TGTGCCAGCAGTATCCGGACAGGGTTGGCTGAAGCTTTCTTT. Translated: CASSIRTGLAEAFF. The complete variable domain, with remaining parts taken from reference TRBV28 and TRBJ1-1, reads DVKVTQSSRYLVKRTGEKVFLECVQDMDHENMFWYRQDPGLGLRLIYFSYDVKMKEKGDIPEGYSVSREKKERFSLILESASTNQTSMYLCASSIRTGLAEAFFGQGTRLTVV.

V is TRBV6-5 and J is TRBJ1-5, with 10 positions matching TRBD1. With V trimmed by 8 bases and J by 6 bases, 10 bases remained unmatched. The germline V gene encodes CDR1 MNHEY and CDR2 SVGAGI. This CDR3 region has 15 residues. Written as DNA, the CDR3 is TGTGCCAGCGGTTTCCGGGACAGGGGATCTCAGCCCCAGCATTTT. Translating gives CASGFRDRGSQPQHF.

This clonotype was observed at least ten times. CDR3 DNA: TGTGCCAGCAGCCAAGTGGGGGACGGTCCGAGGTCTGAGCAGTTCTTC. Translation: CASSQVGDGPRSEQFF. The chain combines TRBV14 with TRBJ2-1; tentatively, D is TRBD1 or TRBD2 (5 bases each). V was cut by 1 base and J by 9 bases, with 19 bases left in between. Germline V gene lookup returns CDR1 SGHDN and CDR2 FVKESK. The CDR3 contains 16 residues.

This clonotype was seen many times. This sequence joins TRBV7-6 and TRBJ2-1; D remains unclear. CDR3 length: 15 residues. V lost 5 bases, J lost 0 bases, and 11 bases lay in between. Germline CDR1 and CDR2: SGHVS and FNYEAQ. CDR3 loop: CASSTTPSSYNEQFF. In nucleotides, the CDR3 is TGTGCCAGCAGCACGACCCCGAGCTCCTACAATGAGCAGTTCTTC.

This clonotype was detected only a few times. V usage is TRBV9 and J usage is TRBJ2-7, with TRBD2 identical over 8 bases. Germline CDR1 reads SGDLS; CDR2 reads YYNGEE. After removal of 3 bases from V and 1 base from J, the junction contained 0 bases not matched to a gene. The CDR3 is made up of 13 amino acids. The CDR3 loop is CASSERESYEQYF. In nucleotides, the CDR3 is TGTGCCAGCAGCGAGCGGGAGTCCTACGAGCAGTACTTC.

The CDR3 DNA reads as TGTGCCAGCAGTTTCTGGACAGGGGTTGTGGCAGATACGCAGTATTTT. It encodes CASSFWTGVVADTQYF. The V and J genes are TRBV12-3 or TRBV12-4 and TRBJ2-3; 9 positions match TRBD1. CDR3 length equals 16 residues. V lost 3 bases, J lost 4 bases, and 8 bases stayed unmatched.

In this sample, this clonotype turned up many times. This chain uses TRBV7-6 with TRBJ1-1, with 8 bases matching TRBD1. After removal of 5 bases from V and 5 bases from J, the junction contained 16 bases not matched to a gene. The CDR3 is made up of 17 amino acids. The germline gives CDR1 SGHVS, CDR2 FNYEAQ. Here the CDR3 reads CASSLGVRQGIWTEAFF. The CDR3 coding sequence is TGTGCCAGCAGCCTCGGTGTTAGACAGGGGATTTGGACTGAAGCTTTCTTT.

V is TRBV14 and J is TRBJ2-7, with 10 bases aligning to TRBD1. The CDR3 consists of 16 residues. Germline V gene lookup returns CDR1 SGHDN and CDR2 FVKESK. V trimming: 2 bases; J trimming: 2 bases; junction bases outside the gene matches: 6. CDR3 protein: CASSQLPGQGTYEQYF. CDR3 bases: TGTGCCAGCAGCCAATTGCCGGGACAGGGGACCTACGAGCAGTACTTC.

This clonotype showed up just a few times. The chain couples TRBV10-1 to TRBJ2-2, with D perhaps TRBD1 (5 bases). The V end was cut by 6 bases, the J end by 3 bases, with 11 bases between. The length of the CDR3 is 14 residues. Germline CDR1 is WNHNN and CDR2 is SYGVQD (reference sequence). The CDR3 DNA is TGCGCCAGCAGGGCCAGGGTTCACACCGGGGAGCTGTTTTTT. Translating it yields CASRARVHTGELFF.

The gene calls are TRBV15 and TRBJ2-3; no firm D call. There are 12 residues in the CDR3. V was cut by 1 base and J by 4 bases, with 3 bases left in between. In germline, CDR1 is LNHNV, CDR2 YYDKDF (reference sequence). CDR3 sequence reads: CATSRAPDTQYF. The CDR3 coding sequence is TGTGCCACCAGCAGAGCTCCAGATACGCAGTATTTT.

This clonotype was seen a handful of times. This chain joins TRBV6-9 and TRBJ2-7; no firm D call. V was trimmed by 4 bases and J by 6 bases, leaving 10 bases between them. Germline CDR1 is MNHGY and CDR2 is SVAAGI. The CDR3 sequence is 12 residues long. Here the CDR3 reads CASSSDVAEQYF. CDR3 nucleotide sequence: TGTGCCAGCAGTTCTGATGTCGCCGAGCAGTACTTC.

The chain carries TRBV5-1 and TRBJ2-1; D unclear. The germline V gene encodes CDR1 SGHRS and CDR2 YFSETQ. V lost 3 bases, J lost 0 bases, and 19 bases lay in between. This CDR3 spans 18 amino acids. This CDR3 is CASSSQAVGPSSYNEQFF. CDR3 nucleotides: TGCGCCAGCAGCTCCCAAGCTGTAGGGCCCAGCTCCTACAATGAGCAGTTCTTC.

The chain couples TRBV7-8 to TRBJ2-3; the D is unclear. The DNA end favors TRBJ2-5, so the J call may be wrong. CDR1 and CDR2 from the germline V gene are SGHVS and FQNEAQ. CDR3 length equals 14 residues. CDR3 amino acids: CASSLNGGSETQYF. As DNA, the CDR3 is TGTGCCAGCAGCTTAAACGGTGGAAGTGAGACCCAGTACTTC.